Following are 21 T cell receptor beta chains from one sample sequenced in a study of technical replicates of blood from a few donors. Assay used: immunoSEQ multiplex PCR; TCRdb lists only in-frame clones, some missing. The top ten hold roughly 0.22% of the sample, which has some 96,000 clones, approximately 96% seen once. Sequencing was done on a sample of T cells isolated from PBMCs. The receptors stem from a human donor in good health.

The chain has TRBV18 and TRBJ2-3; a weak D match, TRBD2 (5 bases). CDR1 and CDR2 from the germline V gene are KGHSH and LQKENI. The CDR3 sequence is 14 residues long. Between the trimmed V and J ends, which lost 6 bases and 2 bases, there was a span of 12 bases. This CDR3 reads CASSWLANTDTQYF. Written as DNA, the CDR3 is TGTGCCAGCTCTTGGCTAGCCAACACAGATACGCAGTATTTT. The entire variable domain, with the rest obtained from reference TRBV18 and TRBJ2-3, is as follows: NAGVMQNPRHLVRRRGQEARLRCSPMKGHSHVYWYRQLPEEGLKFMVYLQKENIIDESGMPKERFSAEFPKEGPSILRIQQVVRGDSAAYFCASSWLANTDTQYFGPGTRLTVL.

The chain uses TRBV28 and TRBJ2-7; 8 nucleotides align to TRBD2. The CDR3 is 13 residues long. Germline V gene data show CDR1 as MDHEN and CDR2 as SYDVKM. J gave up 6 bases and V 8 bases, and 9 bases lay outside the gene matches. CDR3 DNA: TGTGCCAGCTTGCGGCGGGAGGTTGGCGAGCAGTACTTC. Its protein product is CASLRREVGEQYF.

This chain uses TRBV12-5 with TRBJ1-1; D might be TRBD1 (5 bases). There are 14 residues in the CDR3. The V gene lost 9 bases and the J gene lost 0 bases, with 14 bases spanning the gap. CDR1 is LGHNT, CDR2 FRNRAP, per germline. CDR3 nucleotide sequence: TGTGCTAGCGGCATCGGGGGGATGAACACTGAAGCTTTCTTT. It encodes CASGIGGMNTEAFF.

This rearrangement joins TRBV15 to TRBJ2-1, with a weak D call TRBD1 (5 bases). The CDR3 covers 16 residues. CDR1 is LNHNV, CDR2 YYDKDF, per germline (reference sequence). V shed 6 bases and J shed 1 base, with 16 bases lying between them. CDR3 DNA: TGTGCCACCAGTAGCCCAGGGTGGTATTCCTACAATGAGCAGTTCTTC. Residues: CATSSPGWYSYNEQFF.

The chain is built from TRBV6-1 and TRBJ2-7, with D tentatively TRBD2 (6 bases). Germline CDR1 and CDR2: MNHNS and SASEGT. Trimming pared 7 bases from V and 7 bases from J, leaving 17 bases between. This CDR3 contains 13 residues. The CDR3 region is CASIASRGEEQYF. DNA for the CDR3: TGTGCCAGCATTGCCTCCCGCGGGGAGGAGCAGTACTTC.

This chain uses TRBV9 with TRBJ2-5; TRBD2 agrees at 8 bases. Trimming cost V 1 base and J 5 bases; bases outside gene matches: 7. The CDR3 sequence is 15 residues long. Germline V gene sequence: CDR1 SGDLS, CDR2 YYNGEE. The CDR3 DNA reads TGTGCCAGCAGCGTAATGGCGGGGGGCTTCGAGACCCAGTACTTC. Translating it yields CASSVMAGGFETQYF.

The chain employs TRBV7-8 and TRBJ1-2; tentative D call: TRBD1 (6 bases). Per the germline V gene, CDR1 is SGHVS and CDR2 is FQNEAQ. Deletions cut 1 base from V and 1 base from J, with 13 bases between. CDR3 size: 16 residues. CDR3 in DNA: TGTGCCAGCAGCTTAGACACGGGGGGCGTTAACTATGGCTACACCTTC. Protein sequence: CASSLDTGGVNYGYTF.

The chain joins TRBV27 to TRBJ1-2, with D unresolved. The germline V gene encodes CDR1 MNHEY and CDR2 SMNVEV (reference sequence). V was cut by 6 bases and J by 2 bases, with 10 bases left in between. The CDR3 contains 13 residues. As DNA, the CDR3 is TGTGCCAGCAGCCCTCCGGGGAACTATGGCTACACCTTC. It translates to CASSPPGNYGYTF.

This sequence joins TRBV5-1 and TRBJ2-4; 10 bases fit TRBD1. With V trimmed by 5 bases and J by 7 bases, 9 bases remained unmatched. The CDR3 length is 15 residues. Germline CDR1 reads SGHRS; CDR2 reads YFSETQ. CDR3 in amino acids: CASRADRGHLNIQYF. In DNA, the CDR3 is TGCGCCAGCAGGGCTGACAGGGGGCATCTGAACATTCAGTACTTC.

The CDR3: CASSLSSSSYEQYF. Written as DNA, the CDR3 is TGTGCCAGCAGTTTATCTTCCAGCTCCTACGAGCAGTACTTC. J is TRBJ2-7 and V is TRBV27; D is undetermined. Germline V gene data show CDR1 as MNHEY and CDR2 as SMNVEV (reference sequence). V lost 0 bases to trimming and J lost 0 bases, with 6 bases between them. CDR3 length equals 14 residues.

This chain joins TRBV7-6 and TRBJ1-1; unclear D gene. CDR1 is SGHVS and CDR2 is FNYEAQ in the germline V gene. There are 15 residues in the CDR3. The germline V and J ends were trimmed by 5 bases and 5 bases, with 18 bases remaining between them. CDR3 in DNA: TGTGCCAGCAGCCCTTTAGTGGTGGCGGGGACTGAAGCTTTCTTT. Translation gives CASSPLVVAGTEAFF.

The chain is built from TRBV27 and TRBJ1-5; TRBD1 matches 8 bases. CDR1 and CDR2 (germline): MNHEY, SMNVEV (reference sequence). The length of the CDR3 is 14 residues. The V segment lost 5 bases and the J segment 5 bases; nucleotides outside the gene matches: 5. The DNA for the CDR3 is TGTGCCAGCAGTAAACAGGGGGGGGATCAGCCCCAGCATTTT. Translated: CASSKQGGDQPQHF.

The rearrangement links TRBV4-1 to TRBJ2-2; D is possibly TRBD1 (6 bases). CDR1 and CDR2 (germline): MGHRA, YSYEKL. The V and J ends lost 4 bases and 7 bases respectively, with 19 bases between them. The CDR3 covers 16 residues. The CDR3 sequence is CASSPGQGRGNGELFF. CDR3 DNA: TGCGCCAGCAGCCCAGGGCAGGGGCGAGGTAACGGGGAGCTGTTTTTT.

The rearrangement links TRBV15 to TRBJ2-1; 9 positions match TRBD1. The CDR3 runs 15 residues. Germline assignment: CDR1 LNHNV and CDR2 YYDKDF (reference sequence). Trimming at V came to 2 bases and at J to 5 bases, leaving 4 bases not matched to a gene. The CDR3 sequence: CATSRLRDRDNEQFF. The CDR3 bases are TGTGCCACCAGCAGACTCCGGGACAGGGACAATGAGCAGTTCTTC.

This chain links TRBV28 with TRBJ1-5; TRBD1 matches 10 bases. The J segment lost 10 bases and the V segment lost 1 base, leaving 19 bases of the junction unmatched. Germline-derived CDR1 and CDR2 are MDHEN and SYDVKM. The CDR3 totals 19 residues. The CDR3 sequence is CASSLFRLRDRGYFQPQHF. CDR3 DNA sequence: TGTGCCAGCAGTTTATTCAGGTTGAGGGACAGGGGCTACTTCCAACCCCAGCATTTT. Full variable domain (remainder filled in from reference TRBV28 and TRBJ1-5): DVKVTQSSRYLVKRTGEKVFLECVQDMDHENMFWYRQDPGLGLRLIYFSYDVKMKEKGDIPEGYSVSREKKERFSLILESASTNQTSMYLCASSLFRLRDRGYFQPQHFGDGTRLSIL.

The CDR3 DNA follows: TGTGCCAGCTCTACTAACAGGGGAGGCTCCTACGAGCAGTACTTC. Translating it yields CASSTNRGGSYEQYF. The chain has TRBV28 and TRBJ2-7, with TRBD1 as a possible D gene (7 bases). CDR1 is MDHEN, CDR2 SYDVKM, per germline. This CDR3 is 15 amino acids long. Trimming cost V 8 bases and J 0 bases, with 17 bases left between them.

The rearrangement joins TRBV11-3 to TRBJ2-3, with TRBD2 as a possible D gene (5 bases). Deletions cut 5 bases from V and 3 bases from J, with 12 bases between. The CDR3 totals 14 residues. CDR1 SGHNT and CDR2 YENEEA come from the germline V gene. The CDR3 coding sequence is TGTGCCAGCAGCCAGAGGGCAGGAACAGATACGCAGTATTTT. Amino acids: CASSQRAGTDTQYF.

This clone has a single count. The J gene is TRBJ1-4, the V gene TRBV5-1; D gene unclear. CDR1 is SGHRS, CDR2 YFSETQ, per germline. The CDR3 length is 14 residues. V was clipped by 0 bases and J by 8 bases, with 11 bases between them. The CDR3, as DNA: TGCGCCAGCAGCTTGGGTACAGTGAAGGAAAAACTGTTTTTT. Translated, it gives CASSLGTVKEKLFF.

The CDR3, as DNA: TGTGCCTGGAGTTACGGGGGGAGCACAGATACGCAGTATTTT. Protein product: CAWSYGGSTDTQYF. This chain links TRBV30 with TRBJ2-3; 7 bases are shared with TRBD2. The CDR3 contains 14 residues. The V segment lost 2 bases and the J segment 0 bases; nucleotides outside the gene matches: 2. Germline V CDR1 and CDR2: GTSNPN, SVGIG (reference sequence).

The J gene is TRBJ2-5, the V gene TRBV27; D ambiguous. The V gene's germline CDR1 is MNHEY and CDR2 SMNVEV (reference sequence). V lost 3 bases, J lost 1 base, and 12 bases lay in between. This CDR3 contains 15 residues. CDR3 DNA sequence: TGTGCCAGCAGTTTCGCAGGCACGACCCAAGAGACCCAGTACTTC. Translating gives CASSFAGTTQETQYF.

This sequence joins TRBV23-1 and TRBJ2-4, with 7 bases identical to TRBD1. TRBV23-1 is an ORF, and what it does is uncertain. The V gene end was trimmed by 6 bases and the J gene end by 6 bases; junction bases not matched to a gene: 2. CDR3 size: 12 residues. The CDR3 protein is CASSDRVNIQYF. In DNA, the CDR3 is TGCGCCAGCAGCGACAGGGTAAACATTCAGTACTTC.